Described below is a single T cell receptor beta chain sequence and its context. This specimen belongs to a study of identical twins' blood T cells. In TCRdb, the 5' RACE reads were re-called with MiXCR into one record per CDR3 protein. The sample gives hundreds of thousands of distinct CDR3 sequences, 28% of which show up once; 6% to 7% is in the top ten. Sequencing was performed on PBMCs. The source of this sequence is a woman aged 18-49 years in good health.

The CDR3 loop is CSAQTGGGTDTQYF. CDR3 in DNA: TGCAGTGCCCAAACGGGGGGGGGCACAGATACGCAGTATTTT. J is TRBJ2-3 and V is TRBV20-1; 8 nucleotides line up with TRBD2. This CDR3 region has 14 residues. The ends lost 6 bases at V and 1 base at J; junction bases unmatched: 6. Germline CDR1 and CDR2: DFQATT and SNEGSKA (reference sequence).